This TCR beta chain was recovered during a study of early stage breast cancer tumors. Trimming at V came to 5 bases and at J to 7 bases, leaving 15 bases not matched to a gene. This CDR3 region has 16 residues. Per the germline V gene, CDR1 is MNHEY and CDR2 is SMNVEV (reference sequence). Sequencing was performed with immunoSEQ multiplex PCR; in TCRdb, only in-frame clones are kept and a portion is missing. The sample records about 34,000 clones, roughly 80% being singletons. This clone was counted a few times. The sequenced sample consisted of breast tumor tissue. The sequence was collected from a person in their thirties with breast cancer. V is TRBV27 and J is TRBJ1-2, with TRBD1 matching over 8 bases. CDR3 bases: TGTGCCAGCAGTAGGGACAGGACAAACCCACGGGGTGGCTACACCTTC. Translated: CASSRDRTNPRGGYTF.